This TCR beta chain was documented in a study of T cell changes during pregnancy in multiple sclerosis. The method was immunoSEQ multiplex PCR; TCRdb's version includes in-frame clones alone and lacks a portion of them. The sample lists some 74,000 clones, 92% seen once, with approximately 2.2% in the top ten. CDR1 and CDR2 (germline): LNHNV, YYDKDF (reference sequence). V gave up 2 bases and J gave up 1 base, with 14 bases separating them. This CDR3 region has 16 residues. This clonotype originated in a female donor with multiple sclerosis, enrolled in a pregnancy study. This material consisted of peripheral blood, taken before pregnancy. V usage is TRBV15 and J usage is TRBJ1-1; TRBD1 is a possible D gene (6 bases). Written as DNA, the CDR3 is TGTGCCACCAGCAGATCCGCCGGCAGGGGGAACACTGAAGCTTTCTTT. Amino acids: CATSRSAGRGNTEAFF.